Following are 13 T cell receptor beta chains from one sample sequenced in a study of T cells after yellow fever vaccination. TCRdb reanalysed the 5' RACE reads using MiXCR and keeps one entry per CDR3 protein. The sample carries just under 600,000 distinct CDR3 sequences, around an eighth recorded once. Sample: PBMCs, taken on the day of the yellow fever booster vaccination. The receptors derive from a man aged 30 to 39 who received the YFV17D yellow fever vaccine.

The CDR3 loop reads CASSQDSEYEQYF. The CDR3 nucleotides read TGCGCCAGCAGCCAAGATTCGGAGTACGAGCAGTACTTC. V is TRBV4-3 and J is TRBJ2-7, with D unclear. Trimming pared 0 bases from V and 4 bases from J, leaving 7 bases between. CDR1 and CDR2 from the germline V gene are LGHNA and YSLEER. The CDR3 is made up of 13 amino acids.

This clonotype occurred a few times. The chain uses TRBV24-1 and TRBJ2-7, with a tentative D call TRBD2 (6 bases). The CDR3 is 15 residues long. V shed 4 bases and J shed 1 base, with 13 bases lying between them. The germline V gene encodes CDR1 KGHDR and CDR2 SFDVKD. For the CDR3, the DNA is TGTGCCACCAGTGAGGGATTGGGGACTTCCTACGAGCAGTACTTC. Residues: CATSEGLGTSYEQYF.

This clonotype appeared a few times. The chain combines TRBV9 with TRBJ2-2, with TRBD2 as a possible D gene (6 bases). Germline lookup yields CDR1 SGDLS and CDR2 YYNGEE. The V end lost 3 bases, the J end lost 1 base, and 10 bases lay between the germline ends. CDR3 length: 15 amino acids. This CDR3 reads CASSARRENTGELFF. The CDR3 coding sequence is TGTGCCAGCAGCGCCCGGCGGGAGAACACCGGGGAGCTGTTTTTT. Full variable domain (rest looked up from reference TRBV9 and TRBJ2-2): DSGVTQTPKHLITATGQRVTLRCSPRSGDLSVYWYQQSLDQGLQFLIQYYNGEERAKGNILERFSAQQFPDLHSELNLSSLELGDSALYFCASSARRENTGELFFGEGSRLTVL.

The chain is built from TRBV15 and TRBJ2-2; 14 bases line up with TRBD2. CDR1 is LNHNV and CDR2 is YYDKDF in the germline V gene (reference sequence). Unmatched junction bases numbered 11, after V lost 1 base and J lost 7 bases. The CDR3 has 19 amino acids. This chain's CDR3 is CATSRGNSGTSGRGGELFF. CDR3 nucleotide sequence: TGTGCCACCAGCAGAGGAAATTCCGGGACTAGCGGGAGAGGCGGGGAGCTGTTTTTT.

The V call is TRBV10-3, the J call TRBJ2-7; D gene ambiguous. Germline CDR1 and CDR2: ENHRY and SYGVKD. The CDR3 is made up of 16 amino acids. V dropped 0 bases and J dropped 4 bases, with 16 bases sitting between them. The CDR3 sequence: CAISESMGEVRYEQYF. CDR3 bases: TGTGCCATCAGTGAGTCGATGGGTGAGGTTAGGTACGAGCAGTACTTC.

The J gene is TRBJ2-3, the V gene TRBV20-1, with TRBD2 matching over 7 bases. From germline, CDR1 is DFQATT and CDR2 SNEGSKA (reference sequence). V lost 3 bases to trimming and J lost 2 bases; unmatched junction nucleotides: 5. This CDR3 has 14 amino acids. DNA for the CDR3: TGCAGTGCTAGTCCGGGACTAAACACAGATACGCAGTATTTT. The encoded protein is CSASPGLNTDTQYF.

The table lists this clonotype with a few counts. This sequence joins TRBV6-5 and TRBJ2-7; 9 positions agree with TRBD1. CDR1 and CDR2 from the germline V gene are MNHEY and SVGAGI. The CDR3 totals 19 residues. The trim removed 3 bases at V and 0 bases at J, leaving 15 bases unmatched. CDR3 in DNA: TGTGCCAGCAGTTATCAGGGGACAGGGATTCCTATGAACTCCTACGAGCAGTACTTC. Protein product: CASSYQGTGIPMNSYEQYF.

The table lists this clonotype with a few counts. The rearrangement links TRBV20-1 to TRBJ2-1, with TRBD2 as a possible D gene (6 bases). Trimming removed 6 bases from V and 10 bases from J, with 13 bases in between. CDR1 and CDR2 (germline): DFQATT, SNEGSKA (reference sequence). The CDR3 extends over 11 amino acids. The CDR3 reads CSAAGSIEQFF. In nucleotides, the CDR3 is TGCAGTGCCGCCGGGAGTATCGAGCAGTTCTTC.

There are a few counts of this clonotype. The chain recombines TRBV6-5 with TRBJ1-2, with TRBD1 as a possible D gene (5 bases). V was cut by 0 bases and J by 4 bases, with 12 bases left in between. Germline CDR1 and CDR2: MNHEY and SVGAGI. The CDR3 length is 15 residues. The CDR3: CASSYSEDTFYGYTF. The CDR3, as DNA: TGTGCCAGCAGTTACTCGGAGGACACATTCTATGGCTACACCTTC.

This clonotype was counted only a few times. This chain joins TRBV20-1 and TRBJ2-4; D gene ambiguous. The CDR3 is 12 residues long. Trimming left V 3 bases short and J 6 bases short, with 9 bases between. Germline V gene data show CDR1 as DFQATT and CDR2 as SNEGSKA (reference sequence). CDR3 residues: CSASGFGNIQYF. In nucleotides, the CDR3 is TGCAGTGCTAGTGGCTTTGGAAACATTCAGTACTTC.

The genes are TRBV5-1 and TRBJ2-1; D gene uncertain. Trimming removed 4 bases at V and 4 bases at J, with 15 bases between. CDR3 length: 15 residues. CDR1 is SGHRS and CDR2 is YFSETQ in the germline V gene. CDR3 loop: CASSGPASDYNEQFF. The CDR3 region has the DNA TGCGCCAGCAGCGGGCCAGCCTCTGATTACAATGAGCAGTTCTTC.

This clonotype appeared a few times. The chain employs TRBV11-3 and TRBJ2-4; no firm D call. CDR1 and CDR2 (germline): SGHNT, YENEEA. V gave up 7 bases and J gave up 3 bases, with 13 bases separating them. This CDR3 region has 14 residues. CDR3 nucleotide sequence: TGTGCCAGCACCGACTCCCGAGGCAAAAACATTCAGTACTTC. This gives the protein CASTDSRGKNIQYF.

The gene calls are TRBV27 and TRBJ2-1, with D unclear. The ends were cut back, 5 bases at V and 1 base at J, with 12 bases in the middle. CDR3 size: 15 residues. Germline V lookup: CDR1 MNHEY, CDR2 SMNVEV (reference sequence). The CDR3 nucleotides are TGTGCCAGCAGTACCCAGTTTAGTTCCTACAATGAGCAGTTCTTC. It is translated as CASSTQFSSYNEQFF.